The 3 T cell receptor beta chains below were found in one sample sequenced in a study of CD8 T cells in Susac syndrome. Random-hexamer reverse transcription was applied to about 0.45 to 1 ug RNA. TCRdb reanalysed the immunoSEQ multiplex PCR reads using MiXCR and keeps one entry per CDR3 protein. The sample shows around 150,000 distinct CDR3 sequences, approximately 94% of them seen only once. Sequencing was performed on CD4+ T cells from PBMCs. These TCRs come from a human donor with multiple sclerosis.

The rearrangement joins TRBV28 to TRBJ2-7, with 8 bases that match TRBD1. J lost 0 bases, V lost 5 bases, and 9 bases had no gene match. Per the germline V gene, CDR1 is MDHEN and CDR2 is SYDVKM. The CDR3 covers 16 residues. The CDR3, as DNA: TGTGCCAGCAGTCCAGGACAGGGCCACTTCTCCTACGAGCAGTACTTC. Translation gives CASSPGQGHFSYEQYF.

The chain joins TRBV7-6 to TRBJ1-3; D unclear. Germline values: CDR1 SGHVS, CDR2 FNYEAQ. The CDR3 extends over 17 amino acids. Trimming cost V 4 bases and J 1 base, with 17 bases left between them. CDR3: CASSSGLGSTSGNTIYF. The CDR3 DNA reads TGTGCCAGCAGCTCCGGGCTGGGGAGCACTTCTGGAAACACCATATATTTT.

J is TRBJ2-1 and V is TRBV12-3 or TRBV12-4; D is ambiguous. The ends were cut back, 6 bases at V and 3 bases at J, with 15 bases in the middle. CDR3 length: 15 amino acids. The CDR3 bases are TGTGCCAGCAGCCTCACCAGGAACGTCTACAATGAGCAGTTCTTC. Amino acids: CASSLTRNVYNEQFF.